The source of this T cell receptor (beta chain) is a study of Ad26.COV2.S vaccination and SARS-CoV-2 variants. Germline V gene data show CDR1 as SNHLY and CDR2 as FYNNEI. The CDR3 covers 14 residues. V was shortened by 1 base and J by 5 bases, with 11 bases between the two germline ends. The treatment was: around 19 received Ad26.COV2.S at low or high dose, single or two shots; about 5 received placebo; per-sample allocation not given. Each sample was drawn 63 days after the first injection (of vaccine or placebo). The donor's status was that of an adult aged 18-55 years in Boston. Study findings and constraints: In vaccinated individuals, spike-specific CD8+ and CD4+ T cell responses reportedly displayed substantial breadth.

Sequenced by immunoSEQ multiplex PCR; TCRdb stores in-frame clones only, minus some. The sample lists about 350,000 clones, approximately 90% occurring once. In the case of this clone: Its target is unknown.

The sample consisted of peripheral blood, taken in a trial of Ad26.COV2.S vaccine versus placebo. The TCR sequence derives from a person aged 18-65 years who received the Ad26.COV2.S COVID-19 vaccine or a placebo. The V gene is TRBV2, the J gene TRBJ2-5; a possible D gene is TRBD1 (5 bases). The CDR3 DNA sequence: TGTGCCAGCAGTGAAGGATCAGGGTTGGAGACCCAGTACTTC. Residues: CASSEGSGLETQYF.